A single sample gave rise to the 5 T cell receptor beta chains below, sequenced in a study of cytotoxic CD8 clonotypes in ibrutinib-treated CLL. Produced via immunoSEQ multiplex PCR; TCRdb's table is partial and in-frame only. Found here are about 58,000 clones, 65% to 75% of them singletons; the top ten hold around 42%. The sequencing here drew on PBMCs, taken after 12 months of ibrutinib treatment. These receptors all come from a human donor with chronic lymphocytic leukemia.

The CDR3 nucleotides read TGTGCCAGTAGTATGCGAGAAGGAGGCTACGAGCAGTACTTC. Residues: CASSMREGGYEQYF. This rearrangement joins TRBV19 to TRBJ2-7, with D possibly being TRBD2 (5 bases). With 3 bases removed from V and 3 bases from J, the gap between germline ends came to 12 bases. The CDR3 length is 14 residues. Germline values: CDR1 LNHDA, CDR2 SQIVND (reference sequence). Drawing the rest from reference TRBV19 and TRBJ2-7, the complete variable domain is DGGITQSPKYLFRKEGQNVTLSCEQNLNHDAMYWYRQDPGQGLRLIYYSQIVNDFQKGDIAEGYSVSREKKESFPLTVTSAQKNPTAFYLCASSMREGGYEQYFGPGTRLTVT.

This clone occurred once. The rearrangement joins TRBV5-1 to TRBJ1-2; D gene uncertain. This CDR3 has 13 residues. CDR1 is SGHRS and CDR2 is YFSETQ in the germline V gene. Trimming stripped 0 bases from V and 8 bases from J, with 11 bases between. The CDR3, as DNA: TGCGCCAGCAGCTTGGATCCGGCCCTCGGCTACACCTTC. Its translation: CASSLDPALGYTF. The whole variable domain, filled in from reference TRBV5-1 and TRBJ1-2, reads KAGVTQTPRYLIKTRGQQVTLSCSPISGHRSVSWYQQTPGQGLQFLFEYFSETQRNKGNFPGRFSGRQFSNSRSEMNVSTLELGDSALYLCASSLDPALGYTFGSGTRLTVV.

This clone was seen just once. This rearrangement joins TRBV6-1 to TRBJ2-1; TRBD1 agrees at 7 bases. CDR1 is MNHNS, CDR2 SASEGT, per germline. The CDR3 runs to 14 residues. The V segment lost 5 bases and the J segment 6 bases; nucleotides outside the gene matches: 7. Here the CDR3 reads CASSKPTGFNEQFF. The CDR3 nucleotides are TGTGCCAGCAGTAAGCCGACAGGGTTCAATGAGCAGTTCTTC.

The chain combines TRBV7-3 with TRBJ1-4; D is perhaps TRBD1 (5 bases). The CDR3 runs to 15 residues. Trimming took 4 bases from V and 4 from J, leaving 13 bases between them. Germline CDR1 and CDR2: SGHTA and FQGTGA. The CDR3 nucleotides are TGTGCCAGCAGCTCCCGTCCGGGACTTAATGAAAAACTGTTTTTT. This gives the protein CASSSRPGLNEKLFF.

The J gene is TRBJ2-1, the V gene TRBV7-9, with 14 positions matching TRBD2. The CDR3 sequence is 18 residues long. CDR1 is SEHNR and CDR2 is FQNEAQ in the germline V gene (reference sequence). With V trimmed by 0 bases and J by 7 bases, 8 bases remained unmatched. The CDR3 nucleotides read TGTGCCAGCAGCTTAGCGCAGGGACTAGCGGGAGTAAATAATGAGCAGTTCTTC. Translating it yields CASSLAQGLAGVNNEQFF.